This T cell receptor (beta chain) was recovered during a study of blood T cell repertoires in COVID-19. Study overall: Sites in the United States, Italy and Spain provided acute and convalescent COVID-19 samples. T cells, B-cell-depleted T cells, or PBMCs provided the cDNA or gDNA that served as material.

Trimming pared 3 bases from V and 1 base from J, leaving 9 bases between. CDR3 size: 14 residues. The V gene's germline CDR1 is SEHNR and CDR2 FQNEAQ (reference sequence). Per the authors' pipeline: From reference gene primer amplification, estimates of nucleated cell counts were derived. Some clones are missing from TCRdb's copy, which holds only in-frame ones; the method was immunoSEQ multiplex PCR. V and J calls and clone size are those listed in that table; D and trimming were worked out from the DNA. Among roughly 230,000 clones listed, roughly 89% were seen once. The receptor was derived from a woman aged 40 to 50 who had recovered from COVID-19. The specimen was peripheral blood. V usage is TRBV7-9 and J usage is TRBJ2-5, with TRBD2 as a possible D gene (7 bases). This CDR3 reads CASSLGGGQETQYF. CDR3 in DNA: TGTGCCAGCAGCTTGGGAGGGGGCCAAGAGACCCAGTACTTC.